The sequence of this T cell receptor (beta chain) was determined in a study of CD8+CD57+ T cells in acquired aplastic anemia. The sequenced patients had an expansion of CD8+CD57+ cells seen by flow cytometry. Genomic DNA, the template, was used for profiling of the TCR beta VDJ and CDR3. In TCRdb, the reads were re-called with MiXCR into one record per CDR3 protein. The sample records under 350,000 distinct CDR3 sequences, roughly 61% being singletons. The germline gives CDR1 ENHRY, CDR2 SYGVKD. Trimming cost V 4 bases and J 7 bases, with 4 bases left between them. The CDR3 is 10 residues long. The sequence came from a human donor with aplastic anemia. This rearrangement joins TRBV10-3 to TRBJ2-5; D is unclear. Sequencing was performed on sorted CD4+, CD8+, or CD8+CD57+ T cells (not recorded which) from PBMCs. The CDR3 loop reads CAISGVTQYF. As DNA, the CDR3 is TGTGCCATCAGTGGGGTGACCCAGTACTTC.